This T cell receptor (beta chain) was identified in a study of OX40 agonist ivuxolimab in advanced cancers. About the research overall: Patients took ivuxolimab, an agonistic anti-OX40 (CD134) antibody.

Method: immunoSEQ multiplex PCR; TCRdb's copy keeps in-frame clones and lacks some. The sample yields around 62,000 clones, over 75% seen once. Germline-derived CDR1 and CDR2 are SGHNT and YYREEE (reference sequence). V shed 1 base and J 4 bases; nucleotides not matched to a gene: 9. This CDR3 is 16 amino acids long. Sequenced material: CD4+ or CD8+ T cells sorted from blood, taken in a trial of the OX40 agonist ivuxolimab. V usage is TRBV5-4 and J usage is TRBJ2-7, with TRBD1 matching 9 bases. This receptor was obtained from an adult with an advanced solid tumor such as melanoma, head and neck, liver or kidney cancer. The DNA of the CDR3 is TGTGCCAGCAGCTTGAGCCCACAGGGGGCTACGTACGAGCAGTACTTC. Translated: CASSLSPQGATYEQYF. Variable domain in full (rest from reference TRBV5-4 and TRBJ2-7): ETGVTQSPTHLIKTRGQQVTLRCSSQSGHNTVSWYQQALGQGPQFIFQYYREEENGRGNFPPRFSGLQFPNYSSELNVNALELDDSALYLCASSLSPQGATYEQYFGPGTRLTVT.